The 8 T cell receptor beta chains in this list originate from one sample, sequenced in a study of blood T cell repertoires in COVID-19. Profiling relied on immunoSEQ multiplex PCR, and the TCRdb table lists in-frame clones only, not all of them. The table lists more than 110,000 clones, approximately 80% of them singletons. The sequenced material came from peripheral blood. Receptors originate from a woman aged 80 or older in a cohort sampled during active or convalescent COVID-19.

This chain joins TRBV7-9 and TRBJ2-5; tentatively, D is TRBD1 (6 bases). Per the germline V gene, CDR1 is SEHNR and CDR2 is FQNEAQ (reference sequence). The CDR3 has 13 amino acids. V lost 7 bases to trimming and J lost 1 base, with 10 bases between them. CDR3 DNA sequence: TGTGCCAGCAAACGGACAGCCCAAGAGACCCAGTACTTC. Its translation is CASKRTAQETQYF.

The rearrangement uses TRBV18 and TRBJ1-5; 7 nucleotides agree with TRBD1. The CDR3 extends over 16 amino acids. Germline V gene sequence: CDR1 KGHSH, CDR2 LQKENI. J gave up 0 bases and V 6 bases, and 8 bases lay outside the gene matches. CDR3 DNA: TGTGCCAGCTCGCCAGCCGGGACAGATAGCAATCAGCCCCAGCATTTT. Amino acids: CASSPAGTDSNQPQHF.

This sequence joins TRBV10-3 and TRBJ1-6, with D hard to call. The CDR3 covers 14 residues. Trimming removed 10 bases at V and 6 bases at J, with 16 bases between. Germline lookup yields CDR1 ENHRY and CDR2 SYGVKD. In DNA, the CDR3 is TGTGCCACAGCCCGGCAGGTTCCTAATTCACCCCTCCACTTT. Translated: CATARQVPNSPLHF.

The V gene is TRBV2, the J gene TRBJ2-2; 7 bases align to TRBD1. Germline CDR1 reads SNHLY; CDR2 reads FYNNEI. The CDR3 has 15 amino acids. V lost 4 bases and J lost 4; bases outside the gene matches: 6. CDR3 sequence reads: CASSAYRGSTGELFF. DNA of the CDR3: TGTGCCAGCAGTGCTTACAGGGGATCCACCGGGGAGCTGTTTTTT. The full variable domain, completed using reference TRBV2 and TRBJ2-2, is EPEVTQTPSHQVTQMGQEVILRCVPISNHLYFYWYRQILGQKVEFLVSFYNNEISEKSEIFDDQFSVERPDGSNFTLKIRSTKLEDSAMYFCASSAYRGSTGELFFGEGSRLTVL.

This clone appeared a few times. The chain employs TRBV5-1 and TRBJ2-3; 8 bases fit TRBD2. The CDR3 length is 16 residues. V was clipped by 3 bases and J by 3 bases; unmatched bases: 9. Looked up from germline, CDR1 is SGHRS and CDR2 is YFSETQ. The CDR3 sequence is CASSSTFGGGTDTQYF. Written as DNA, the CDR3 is TGCGCCAGCAGCTCCACCTTCGGGGGGGGAACAGATACGCAGTATTTT.

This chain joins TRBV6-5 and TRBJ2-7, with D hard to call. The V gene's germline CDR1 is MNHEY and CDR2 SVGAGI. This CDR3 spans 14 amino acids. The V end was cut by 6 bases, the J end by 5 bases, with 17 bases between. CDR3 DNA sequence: TGTGCCAGCAGCCGTCCGGGTAGCCGAAACGAGCAGTACGTC. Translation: CASSRPGSRNEQYV.

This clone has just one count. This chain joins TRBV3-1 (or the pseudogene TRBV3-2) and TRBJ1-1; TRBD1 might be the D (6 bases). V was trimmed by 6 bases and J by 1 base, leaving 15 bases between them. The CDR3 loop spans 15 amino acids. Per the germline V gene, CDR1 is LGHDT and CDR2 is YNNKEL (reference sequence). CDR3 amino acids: CASRLGQWRNTEAFF. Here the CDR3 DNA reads TGTGCCAGCAGATTGGGACAATGGAGGAACACTGAAGCTTTCTTT.

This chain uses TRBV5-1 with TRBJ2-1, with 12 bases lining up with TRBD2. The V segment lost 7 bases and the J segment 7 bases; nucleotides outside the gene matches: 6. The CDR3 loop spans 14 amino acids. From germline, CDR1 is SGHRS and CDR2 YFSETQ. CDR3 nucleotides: TGCGCCAGCCAAACTAGCGGGGGGTCGAATGAGCAGTTCTTC. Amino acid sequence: CASQTSGGSNEQFF.